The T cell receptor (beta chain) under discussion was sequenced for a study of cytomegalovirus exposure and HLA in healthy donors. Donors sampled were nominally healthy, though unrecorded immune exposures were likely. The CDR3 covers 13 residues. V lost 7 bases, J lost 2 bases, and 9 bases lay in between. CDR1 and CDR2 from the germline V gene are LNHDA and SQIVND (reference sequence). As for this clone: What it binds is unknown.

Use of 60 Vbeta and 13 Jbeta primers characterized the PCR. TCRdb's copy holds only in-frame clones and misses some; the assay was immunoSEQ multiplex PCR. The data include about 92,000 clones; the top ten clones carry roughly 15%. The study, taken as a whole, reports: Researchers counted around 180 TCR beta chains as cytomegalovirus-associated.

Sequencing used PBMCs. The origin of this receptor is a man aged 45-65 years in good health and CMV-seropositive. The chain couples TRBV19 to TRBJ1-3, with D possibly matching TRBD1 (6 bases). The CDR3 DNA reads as TGTGCCAGTACAGGGGATCCTGGAAACACCATATATTTT. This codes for CASTGDPGNTIYF. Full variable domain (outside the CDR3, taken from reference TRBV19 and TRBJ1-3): DGGITQSPKYLFRKEGQNVTLSCEQNLNHDAMYWYRQDPGQGLRLIYYSQIVNDFQKGDIAEGYSVSREKKESFPLTVTSAQKNPTAFYLCASTGDPGNTIYFGEGSWLTVV.